This TCR beta chain appears in the sequencing data of a study of shared clonotypes between healthy human individuals. Study-level background: Three plates were used per donor for CD4 naive, three for CD4 memory, two for CD8 naive and one for CD8 memory. General study results and limits: Among non-shared clonotypes, generation probabilities were lower than among those shared by all four donors.

Looked up from germline, CDR1 is MNHGY and CDR2 is SAAAGT. Trimming took off 10 bases at V and 3 bases at J, with 12 bases between the two ends. The CDR3 is 13 residues long. About this clone itself: Its antigen remains unidentified.

CD4+ cell separation produced CD45RA+ naive and CD45RA-negative memory subsets. This table comes from immunoSEQ multiplex PCR, and its TCRdb copy is limited to in-frame clones, with some not included. The profile shows approximately 2,000,000 clones, around 92% of them singletons. The clonotype originates from a man aged 18 to 30 in good health. Some clones in this sample may be carry-over from other donors' samples. The genes are TRBV6-8 and TRBJ1-4, with D hard to call. The sample taken for sequencing was naive CD4+ T cells from PBMCs. As to subset: CD45RA+ positively selected. In nucleotides, the CDR3 is TGTGCCACACCACAGCTACCTAATGAAAAACTGTTTTTT. Amino acids: CATPQLPNEKLFF.